Each of the 6 T cell receptor beta chains below was sequenced from the same sample in a study of blood T cell repertoires in COVID-19. This table comes from immunoSEQ multiplex PCR, and its TCRdb copy is limited to in-frame clones, with some not included. Of tens of thousands of clones in the sample, around 87% were seen once. The sequencing sample was made of peripheral blood. These receptors were taken from a human donor in a cohort sampled during active COVID-19.

V is TRBV5-6 and J is TRBJ2-3; D is possibly TRBD2 (5 bases). CDR3 size: 16 residues. The germline V gene has CDR1 SGHDT and CDR2 YYEEEE. Trimming cost V 2 bases and J 8 bases, with 21 bases left between them. CDR3 sequence (DNA): TGTGCCAGCAGCTTTGTTGGCTCCCCACCAGGAGGTACGCAGTATTTT. Protein: CASSFVGSPPGGTQYF.

This clone was observed a handful of times. The chain has TRBV7-3 and TRBJ2-3; 15 bases align to TRBD2. V shed 5 bases, J shed 5 bases, and the junction held 11 bases outside the gene matches. Germline values: CDR1 SGHTA, CDR2 FQGTGA. This CDR3 contains 18 residues. CDR3 residues: CASSKTGTSGGKGDTQYF. The CDR3 nucleotides read TGTGCCAGCAGCAAAACCGGGACTAGCGGGGGGAAGGGAGATACGCAGTATTTT.

This chain's CDR3 is CASRRGRGDYGYTF. CDR3 bases: TGTGCCAGCAGACGGGGGAGGGGGGACTATGGCTACACCTTC. V usage is TRBV6-5 and J usage is TRBJ1-2; perhaps TRBD1 as D (6 bases). The V gene's germline CDR1 is MNHEY and CDR2 SVGAGI. This CDR3 is built from 14 residues. Trimming stripped 6 bases from V and 3 bases from J, with 14 bases between.

The CDR3 nucleotides are TGTGCCAGCAGGGAGGGCCACGAGCAGTACTTC. Its translation: CASREGHEQYF. This sequence joins TRBV4-2 and TRBJ2-7, with D perhaps TRBD2 (6 bases). The germline V gene encodes CDR1 LGHNA and CDR2 YNFKEQ. The CDR3 has 11 amino acids. Trimming took off 6 bases at V and 5 bases at J, with 8 bases between the two ends.

This chain links TRBV5-1 with TRBJ1-1, with D possibly TRBD1 on 5 matching bases. V gave up 4 bases and J gave up 12 bases, with 25 bases separating them. Germline V gene data show CDR1 as SGHRS and CDR2 as YFSETQ. The CDR3 is 15 residues long. CDR3 DNA sequence: TGCGCCAGCAGCCCTTACCCGGACGGTCAAGGGGCTTCTTTCTTT. This gives the protein CASSPYPDGQGASFF.

The chain recombines TRBV14 with TRBJ1-2, with 7 bases fitting TRBD1. The CDR3 is made up of 14 amino acids. In germline, CDR1 is SGHDN, CDR2 FVKESK. J was trimmed by 4 bases and V by 1 base; bases with no gene match: 3. The CDR3 bases are TGTGCCAGCAGCCAAGGCGGGACAGTCTATGGCTACACCTTC. This codes for CASSQGGTVYGYTF.